Here is one T cell receptor (beta chain) with its context. The CDR3 extends over 14 amino acids. Trimming took off 5 bases at V and 9 bases at J, with 14 bases between the two ends. CDR1 MDHEN and CDR2 SYDVKM come from the germline V gene. This sample was taken from a study of CD8+CD57+ T cells in acquired aplastic anemia. Overall study context: The average for DNA from sorted CD4+ and CD8+ cells was around 3.4 ug.

For CDR3 and TCR beta VDJ profiling, genomic DNA was the template used. TCRdb reanalysed the reads using MiXCR and keeps one entry per CDR3 protein. The repertoire consists of approximately 180,000 distinct CDR3 sequences, with around 60% occurring once and the leading ten covering under 55%. Before being chosen for sequencing, patients had shown CD8+CD57+ cell expansion by flow cytometry. The V and J genes are TRBV28 and TRBJ1-6; possibly TRBD1 for D (6 bases). Input material: sorted CD4+, CD8+, or CD8+CD57+ T cells (not recorded which) from PBMCs. The origin of this receptor is a human donor with aplastic anemia. The CDR3 coding sequence is TGTGCCAGCAGTCTACAGGGACGTAGTTCACCCCTCCACTTT. It specifies CASSLQGRSSPLHF.